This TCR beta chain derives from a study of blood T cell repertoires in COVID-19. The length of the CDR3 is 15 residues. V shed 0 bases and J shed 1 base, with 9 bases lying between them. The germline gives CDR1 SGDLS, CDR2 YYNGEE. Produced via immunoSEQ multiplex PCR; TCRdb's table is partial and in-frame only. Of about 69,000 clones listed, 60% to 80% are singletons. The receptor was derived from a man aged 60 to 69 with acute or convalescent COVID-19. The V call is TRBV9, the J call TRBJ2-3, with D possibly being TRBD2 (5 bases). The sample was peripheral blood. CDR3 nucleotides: TGTGCCAGCAGCGTAGGCGGGTCTGGCACAGATACGCAGTATTTT. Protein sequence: CASSVGGSGTDTQYF.